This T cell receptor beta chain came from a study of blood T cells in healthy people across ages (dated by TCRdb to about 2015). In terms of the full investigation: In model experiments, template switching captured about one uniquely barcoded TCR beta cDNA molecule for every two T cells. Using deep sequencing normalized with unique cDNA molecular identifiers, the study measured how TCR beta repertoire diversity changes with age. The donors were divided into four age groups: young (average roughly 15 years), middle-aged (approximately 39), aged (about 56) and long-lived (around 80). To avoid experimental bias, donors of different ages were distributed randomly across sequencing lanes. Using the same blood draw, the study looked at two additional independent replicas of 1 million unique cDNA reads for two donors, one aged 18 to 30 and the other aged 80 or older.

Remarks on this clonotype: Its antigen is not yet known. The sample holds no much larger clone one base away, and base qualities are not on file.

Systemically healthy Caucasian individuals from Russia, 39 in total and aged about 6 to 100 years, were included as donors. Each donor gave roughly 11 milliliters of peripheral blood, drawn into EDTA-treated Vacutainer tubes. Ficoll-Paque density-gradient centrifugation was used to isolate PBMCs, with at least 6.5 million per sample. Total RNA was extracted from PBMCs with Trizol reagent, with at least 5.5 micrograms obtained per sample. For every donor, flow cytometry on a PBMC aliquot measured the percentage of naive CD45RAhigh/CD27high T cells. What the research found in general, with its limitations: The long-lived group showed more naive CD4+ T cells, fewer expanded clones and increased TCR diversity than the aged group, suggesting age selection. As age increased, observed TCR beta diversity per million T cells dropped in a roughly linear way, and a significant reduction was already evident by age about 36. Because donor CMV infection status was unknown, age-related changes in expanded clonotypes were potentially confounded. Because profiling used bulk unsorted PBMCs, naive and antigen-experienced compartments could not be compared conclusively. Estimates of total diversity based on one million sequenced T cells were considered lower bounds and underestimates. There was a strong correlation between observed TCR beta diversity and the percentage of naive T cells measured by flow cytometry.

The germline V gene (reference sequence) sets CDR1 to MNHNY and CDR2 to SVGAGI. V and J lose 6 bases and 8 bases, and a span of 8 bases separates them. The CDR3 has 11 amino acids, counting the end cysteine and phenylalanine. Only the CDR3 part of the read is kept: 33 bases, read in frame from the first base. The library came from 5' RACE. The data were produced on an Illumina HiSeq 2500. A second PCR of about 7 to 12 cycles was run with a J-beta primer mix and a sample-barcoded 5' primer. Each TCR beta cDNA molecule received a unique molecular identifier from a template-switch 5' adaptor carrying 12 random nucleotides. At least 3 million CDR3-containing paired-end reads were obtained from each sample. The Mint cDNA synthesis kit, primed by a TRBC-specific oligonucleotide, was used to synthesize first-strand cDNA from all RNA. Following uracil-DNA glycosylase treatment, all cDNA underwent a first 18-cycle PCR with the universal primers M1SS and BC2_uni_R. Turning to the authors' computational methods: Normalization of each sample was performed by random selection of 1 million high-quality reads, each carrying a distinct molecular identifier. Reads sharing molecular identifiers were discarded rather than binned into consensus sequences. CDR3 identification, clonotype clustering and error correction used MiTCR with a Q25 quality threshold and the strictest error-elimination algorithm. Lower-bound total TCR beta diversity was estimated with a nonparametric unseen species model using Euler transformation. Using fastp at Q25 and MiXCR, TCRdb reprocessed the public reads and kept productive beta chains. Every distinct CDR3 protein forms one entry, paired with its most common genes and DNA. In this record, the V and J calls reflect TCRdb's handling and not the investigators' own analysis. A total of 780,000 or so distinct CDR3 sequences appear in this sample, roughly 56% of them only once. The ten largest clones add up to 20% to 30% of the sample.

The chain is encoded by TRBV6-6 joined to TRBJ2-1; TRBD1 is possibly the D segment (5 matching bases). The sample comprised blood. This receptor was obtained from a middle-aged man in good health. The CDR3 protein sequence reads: CASSKGDEQFF. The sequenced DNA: TGTGCCAGCAGCAAAGGGGATGAGCAGTTCTTC.